The TCR beta chain described here comes from a study of response to subunit inactivated influenza vaccine. Study-level results: The authors offered the suggestion that each seasonal influenza vaccination recruits few new T cells.

Looked up from germline, CDR1 is DFQATT and CDR2 is SNEGSKA (reference sequence). Trimming removed 6 bases at V and 2 bases at J, with 23 bases between. The CDR3 spans 17 residues. Each CDR3 protein gets one entry after TCRdb re-called the RT-PCR reads with MiXCR. This table has about 500,000 distinct CDR3 sequences, 15% to 20% appearing once. This clonotype has at least ten counts. No antigen is known for it. The sequencing used CD4+ T cells sorted from PBMCs, collected 23 months after vaccination. This sequence originates from a man between 50 and 70 years old who received an inactivated influenza vaccine. The gene calls are TRBV20-1 and TRBJ2-4, with D perhaps TRBD2 (5 bases). The CDR3 reads CSAPILASPWTKNIQYF. As DNA, the CDR3 is TGCAGTGCCCCGATTCTAGCATCGCCTTGGACCAAAAACATTCAGTACTTC.